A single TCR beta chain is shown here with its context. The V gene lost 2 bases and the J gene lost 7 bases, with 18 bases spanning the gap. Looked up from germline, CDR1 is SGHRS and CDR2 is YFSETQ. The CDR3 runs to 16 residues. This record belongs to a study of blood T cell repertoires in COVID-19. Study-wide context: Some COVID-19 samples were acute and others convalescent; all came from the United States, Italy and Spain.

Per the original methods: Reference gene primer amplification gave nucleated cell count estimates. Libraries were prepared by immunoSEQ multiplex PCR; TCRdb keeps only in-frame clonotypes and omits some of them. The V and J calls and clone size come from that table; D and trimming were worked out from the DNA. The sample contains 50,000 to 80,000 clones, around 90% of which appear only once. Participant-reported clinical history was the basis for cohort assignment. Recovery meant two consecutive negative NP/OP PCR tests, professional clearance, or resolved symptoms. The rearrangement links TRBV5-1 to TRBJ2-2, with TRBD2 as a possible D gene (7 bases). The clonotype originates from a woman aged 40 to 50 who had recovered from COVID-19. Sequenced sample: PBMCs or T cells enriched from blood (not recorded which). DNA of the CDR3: TGCGCCAGCAGCTTCGCTGGGGGGGCGGTCGGCGGGGAGCTGTTTTTT. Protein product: CASSFAGGAVGGELFF.